These T cell receptor beta chains were read from a single sample in a study of T cell repertoires in cytomegalovirus infection. TCRdb re-called the reads through MiXCR, storing one row per CDR3 protein. The sample lists a few hundred thousand distinct CDR3 sequences, roughly an eighth occurring once. The sequencing input was PBMCs. These receptors were taken from a human donor in good health (CMV status not recorded). Some clones in this sample may be carry-over from other donors' samples. CDR3s include the opening cysteine and the closing phenylalanine or tryptophan. A D gene is named only where the DNA matches it firmly. Clone size appears in some rows only: once, few, many, or a class for an expanded clone.

V: TRBV20-1; size: -; J: TRBJ1-1; D: TRBD1; CDR3: CSARDRTGTEAFF; DNA: TGCAGTGCTAGGGACAGGACGGGCACTGAAGCTTTCTTT
V: TRBV6-2/TRBV6-3; size: few; J: TRBJ2-5; D: -; CDR3: CASHRDPLGYETQYF; DNA: TGTGCCAGCCACCGGGACCCCCTGGGATACGAGACCCAGTACTTC
V: TRBV6-1; size: many; J: TRBJ2-5; D: -; CDR3: CASSANRAQETQYF; DNA: TGTGCCAGCAGTGCCAACCGGGCCCAAGAGACCCAGTACTTC
V: TRBV28; size: few; J: TRBJ2-2; D: -; CDR3: CASKVPNTGELFF; DNA: TGTGCCAGCAAGGTTCCGAACACCGGGGAGCTGTTTTTT
V: TRBV6-5; size: many; J: TRBJ2-2; D: -; CDR3: CASSYWTGPGELFF; DNA: TGTGCCAGCAGTTACTGGACCGGGCCCGGGGAGCTGTTTTTT
V: TRBV29-1; size: -; J: TRBJ2-7; D: -; CDR3: CSGGASLGYEQYF; DNA: TGCAGCGGGGGGGCGTCCCTAGGCTACGAGCAGTACTTC
V: TRBV20-1; size: many; J: TRBJ1-5; D: -; CDR3: CSAPVGGRGNQPQHF; DNA: TGCAGTGCTCCCGTGGGGGGTCGGGGCAATCAGCCCCAGCATTTT
V: TRBV5-5; size: -; J: TRBJ2-7; D: -; CDR3: CASRKESYEQYF; DNA: TGTGCCAGCAGGAAAGAGTCCTACGAGCAGTACTTC
V: TRBV28; size: many; J: TRBJ1-2; D: -; CDR3: CASSRARGDGYTF; DNA: TGTGCCAGCAGTCGGGCCCGAGGAGATGGCTACACCTTC
V: TRBV10-3; size: -; J: TRBJ2-7; D: TRBD2; CDR3: CAISESVSGGPDEQYF; DNA: TGTGCCATCAGTGAGTCAGTGTCGGGAGGGCCTGATGAGCAGTACTTC
V: TRBV9; size: -; J: TRBJ2-1; D: -; CDR3: CASSAPAAPSNYEQFF; DNA: TGTGCCAGCAGCGCCCCAGCGGCCCCCTCAAACTATGAGCAGTTCTTC
V: TRBV11-3; size: many; J: TRBJ2-5; D: -; CDR3: CASSLGRARAQETQYF; DNA: TGTGCCAGCAGCTTGGGGCGGGCGAGAGCCCAAGAGACCCAGTACTTC
V: TRBV25-1; size: few; J: TRBJ2-7; D: -; CDR3: CASSVSGALAGEQYF; DNA: TGTGCCAGCAGTGTCTCAGGGGCTTTAGCGGGCGAGCAGTACTTC
V: TRBV4-1; size: -; J: TRBJ1-1; D: -; CDR3: CASSQVYSKLNTEAFF; DNA: TGCGCCAGCAGCCAAGTGTACTCGAAGTTGAACACTGAAGCTTTCTTT
V: TRBV20-1; size: once; J: TRBJ1-2; D: TRBD1; CDR3: CSAPGQGGTNYGYTF; DNA: TGCAGTGCCCCGGGACAGGGGGGAACTAACTATGGCTACACCTTC
V: TRBV7-9; size: -; J: TRBJ2-7; D: TRBD1; CDR3: CASSLAGTGFHEQYF; DNA: TGTGCCAGCAGCTTAGCCGGGACAGGCTTTCACGAGCAGTACTTC
V: TRBV28; size: many; J: TRBJ2-1; D: -; CDR3: CASSLSIGSGNEQFF; DNA: TGTGCCAGCAGTTTATCTATCGGGAGTGGAAATGAGCAGTTCTTC
V: TRBV7-2; size: many; J: TRBJ2-5; D: -; CDR3: CASSPPLVQGQETQYF; DNA: TGTGCCAGCAGCCCACCATTGGTGCAGGGACAAGAGACCCAGTACTTC
V: TRBV12-3/TRBV12-4; size: many; J: TRBJ1-5; D: TRBD1; CDR3: CASKSTGTGNGQPQHF; DNA: TGTGCCAGCAAATCAACCGGGACAGGGAACGGGCAGCCCCAGCATTTT
V: TRBV10-3; size: -; J: TRBJ2-7; D: TRBD2; CDR3: CATTGTRSSYEQYF; DNA: TGTGCCACGACCGGGACTAGAAGCTCCTACGAGCAGTACTTC
V: TRBV27; size: -; J: TRBJ2-1; D: TRBD2; CDR3: CASSIRTSGRGMEQFF; DNA: TGTGCCAGCAGTATCCGGACTAGCGGGAGGGGCATGGAGCAGTTCTTC
V: TRBV27; size: few; J: TRBJ2-7; D: TRBD1; CDR3: CASSFLTGGSSYEQYF; DNA: TGTGCCAGCAGTTTCCTGACAGGGGGGAGCTCCTACGAGCAGTACTTC
V: TRBV7-2; size: -; J: TRBJ1-5; D: -; CDR3: CATGLDQPQHF; DNA: TGTGCCACCGGTTTAGATCAGCCCCAGCATTTT
V: TRBV11-2; size: -; J: TRBJ1-1; D: -; CDR3: CASSPVVSNTEAFF; DNA: TGTGCCAGCAGCCCCGTTGTATCGAACACTGAAGCTTTCTTT
V: TRBV23-1; size: many; J: TRBJ2-1; D: TRBD1; CDR3: CASSQSGMETGAFFSYNEQFF; DNA: TGCGCCAGCAGTCAATCGGGAATGGAGACAGGGGCCTTCTTCTCCTACAATGAGCAGTTCTTC
V: TRBV6-1; size: many; J: TRBJ1-1; D: -; CDR3: CASRTPPGGVYTEAFF; DNA: TGTGCCAGCAGGACACCCCCCGGTGGGGTGTACACTGAAGCTTTCTTT
V: TRBV29-1; size: few; J: TRBJ2-3; D: TRBD2; CDR3: CSVEDLSGGFARRDTQYF; DNA: TGCAGCGTTGAAGATCTAAGCGGGGGGTTCGCCCGCCGCGATACGCAGTATTTT
V: TRBV6-1; size: many; J: TRBJ2-7; D: -; CDR3: CASSVASSITYYEQYF; DNA: TGTGCCAGCAGTGTGGCGTCTAGCATCACCTACTACGAGCAGTACTTC
V: TRBV29-1; size: -; J: TRBJ1-4; D: -; CDR3: CSVRGTEKLFF; DNA: TGCAGCGTTCGTGGGACAGAAAAACTGTTTTTT
V: TRBV7-2; size: many; J: TRBJ2-7; D: TRBD2; CDR3: CASRRLAGYEQYF; DNA: TGTGCCAGCAGGAGGCTAGCGGGGTACGAGCAGTACTTC
V: TRBV7-9; size: few; J: TRBJ2-7; D: -; CDR3: CASSLDGSEQYF; DNA: TGTGCCAGCAGCTTAGATGGGAGCGAGCAGTACTTC
V: TRBV6-4; size: many; J: TRBJ1-6; D: TRBD1; CDR3: CASSRTGADSPLHF; DNA: TGTGCCAGCAGTCGGACAGGGGCCGATTCACCCCTCCACTTT
V: TRBV20-1; size: -; J: TRBJ2-3; D: -; CDR3: CSARVAGRDTQYF; DNA: TGCAGTGCTAGAGTTGCGGGTCGAGATACGCAGTATTTT
V: TRBV7-2; size: many; J: TRBJ2-7; D: -; CDR3: CASSFIRVVNEQYF; DNA: TGTGCCAGCAGCTTTATCAGGGTCGTCAACGAGCAGTACTTC
V: TRBV24-1; size: few; J: TRBJ1-1; D: -; CDR3: CATSTRGNTEAFF; DNA: TGTGCCACCAGTACCAGGGGTAACACTGAAGCTTTCTTT
V: TRBV29-1; size: -; J: TRBJ1-2; D: -; CDR3: CSAQIGGGYGYTF; DNA: TGCAGCGCCCAGATCGGGGGGGGCTATGGCTACACCTTC
V: TRBV19; size: many; J: TRBJ2-6; D: -; CDR3: CASSTQDRGYGANVLTF; DNA: TGTGCCAGTAGTACCCAGGACCGGGGGTACGGGGCCAACGTCCTGACTTTC
V: TRBV7-2; size: many; J: TRBJ2-1; D: -; CDR3: CASSLRLYEQFF; DNA: TGTGCCAGCAGCTTAAGGCTTTACGAGCAGTTCTTC
V: TRBV12-3/TRBV12-4; size: few; J: TRBJ2-7; D: TRBD2; CDR3: CASSPGGGEVHEQYF; DNA: TGTGCCAGCAGTCCCGGCGGGGGAGAGGTCCACGAGCAGTACTTC
V: TRBV12-3/TRBV12-4; size: few; J: TRBJ1-1; D: -; CDR3: CASSQQSYTEAFF; DNA: TGTGCCAGCAGTCAGCAATCGTACACTGAAGCTTTCTTT
V: TRBV7-6; size: few; J: TRBJ1-2; D: -; CDR3: CASSFSDNDYTF; DNA: TGTGCCAGCAGTTTCTCAGACAACGACTACACCTTC
V: TRBV7-2; size: few; J: TRBJ1-1; D: -; CDR3: CASSLAHGGTEAFF; DNA: TGTGCCAGCAGCTTAGCGCACGGGGGTACTGAAGCTTTCTTT
V: TRBV4-2; size: -; J: TRBJ2-5; D: -; CDR3: CASSQEQAALQETQYF; DNA: TGTGCCAGCAGCCAAGAACAGGCGGCCCTCCAAGAGACCCAGTACTTC
V: TRBV7-3; size: many; J: TRBJ2-7; D: -; CDR3: CASSSPGIYEQYF; DNA: TGTGCCAGCAGCTCTCCGGGGATTTACGAGCAGTACTTC
V: TRBV6-2/TRBV6-3; size: -; J: TRBJ1-6; D: -; CDR3: CASTASADANSPLHF; DNA: TGTGCCAGCACAGCTTCGGCAGACGCGAATTCACCCCTCCACTTT
V: TRBV28; size: many; J: TRBJ2-7; D: TRBD2; CDR3: CASSLGTSGAYEQYF; DNA: TGTGCCAGCAGTCTAGGGACTAGCGGGGCCTACGAGCAGTACTTC
V: TRBV19; size: -; J: TRBJ1-5; D: -; CDR3: CASTLQINQPQHF; DNA: TGTGCCAGTACTCTACAGATCAATCAGCCCCAGCATTTT
V: TRBV6-6; size: many; J: TRBJ1-1; D: TRBD1; CDR3: CAGSDRGNTEAFF; DNA: TGTGCCGGATCTGACAGGGGGAACACTGAAGCTTTCTTT
V: TRBV7-3; size: many; J: TRBJ2-5; D: -; CDR3: CASSRGSRRPGEETQYF; DNA: TGTGCCAGCAGCCGAGGATCAAGACGGCCGGGGGAAGAGACCCAGTACTTC